A single sample gave rise to the 16 T cell receptor beta chains below, sequenced in a study of blood T cell repertoires in COVID-19. Here immunoSEQ multiplex PCR was the method, and the copy in TCRdb shows in-frame clones only, minus some. In the table there are approximately 130,000 clones, about 74% of which are singletons. Sequenced material: peripheral blood. Receptors originate from a human donor in a cohort sampled during active COVID-19.

In this sample, this clone turned up a few times. The chain is built from TRBV28 and TRBJ2-7; TRBD2 agrees at 10 bases. This CDR3 spans 12 amino acids. Losses at the gene ends were 5 bases for V and 7 bases for J; bases not matched to a gene: 2. Germline V gene lookup returns CDR1 MDHEN and CDR2 SYDVKM. As DNA, the CDR3 is TGTGCCAGCAGTATAGCGGGAGGTGAGCAGTACTTC. Its translation: CASSIAGGEQYF.

This chain's CDR3 is CASSLVSGASSYEQYF. DNA for the CDR3: TGTGCCAGCAGCTTAGTATCTGGGGCTAGCTCCTACGAGCAGTACTTC. The J gene is TRBJ2-7, the V gene TRBV7-8, with TRBD1 as a possible D gene (5 bases). V was cut by 1 base and J by 0 bases, with 13 bases left in between. This CDR3 has 16 residues. Germline CDR1 reads SGHVS; CDR2 reads FQNEAQ. The whole variable domain, remainder taken from reference TRBV7-8 and TRBJ2-7, is GAGVSQSPRYKVAKRGQDVALRCDPISGHVSLFWYQQALGQGPEFLTYFQNEAQLDKSGLPSDRFFAERPEGSVSTLKIQRTQQEDSAVYLCASSLVSGASSYEQYFGPGTRLTVT.

About this clone: Other DNA sequences from this sample encode an identical CDR3 as well. The V call is TRBV6-1, the J call TRBJ2-7, with 8 nucleotides matching TRBD2. CDR3 length: 15 amino acids. V was pared by 2 bases and J by 1 base, with 4 bases of the junction left unmatched. Germline CDR1 reads MNHNS; CDR2 reads SASEGT. The CDR3 bases are TGTGCCAGCAGTGAACTCACTAGCGGTTCCTACGAGCAGTACTTC. Encoded protein: CASSELTSGSYEQYF.

This clone came up once. J is TRBJ2-6 and V is TRBV5-6; 12 bases align to TRBD1. J gave up 3 bases and V 6 bases, and 7 bases lay outside the gene matches. Per germline, CDR1 SGHDT and CDR2 YYEEEE. The CDR3 covers 17 residues. The CDR3, as DNA: TGTGCCAGCACCGGGACAGGGGGCGTTAGTGGGGCCAACGTCCTGACTTTC. As protein: CASTGTGGVSGANVLTF.

This clone was recorded once. This chain joins TRBV5-1 and TRBJ1-2; the D gene is possibly TRBD1 (5 bases). The V end was cut by 3 bases, the J end by 2 bases, with 17 bases between. This CDR3 spans 16 amino acids. Germline V gene lookup returns CDR1 SGHRS and CDR2 YFSETQ. CDR3 sequence (DNA): TGCGCCAGCAGCTCGGGGGGGACGGCAAAGAACTATGGCTACACCTTC. Translating it yields CASSSGGTAKNYGYTF.

CDR3 amino acids: CASSPKTGTGWTETQYF. The CDR3 region has the DNA TGTGCCAGCAGCCCTAAAACCGGGACAGGGTGGACGGAGACCCAGTACTTC. The chain combines TRBV9 with TRBJ2-5, with TRBD1 matching 9 bases. Germline values: CDR1 SGDLS, CDR2 YYNGEE. With V trimmed by 4 bases and J by 5 bases, 15 bases remained unmatched. The CDR3 contains 17 residues.

The rearrangement joins TRBV30 to TRBJ2-7; 7 nucleotides match TRBD1. Germline CDR1 GTSNPN, CDR2 SVGIG (reference sequence). This CDR3 region has 13 residues. Unmatched junction bases numbered 8, after V lost 3 bases and J lost 6 bases. CDR3 in DNA: TGTGCCTGGAGCGGGACAGTTAGGGCCGAGCAGTACTTC. It specifies CAWSGTVRAEQYF. Complete variable domain (other parts from reference TRBV30 and TRBJ2-7): SQTIHQWPATLVQPVGSPLSLECTVEGTSNPNLYWYRQAAGRGLQLLFYSVGIGQISSEVPQNLSASRPQDRQFILSSKKLLLSDSGFYLCAWSGTVRAEQYFGPGTRLTVT.

On this clone: A read error is possible here, since a much larger clone lies one base away. This chain links TRBV6-5 with TRBJ1-2; 9 bases align to TRBD1. The germline V gene has CDR1 MNHEY and CDR2 SVGAGI. Trimming at V came to 6 bases and at J to 4 bases, leaving 3 bases not matched to a gene. This CDR3 has 13 residues. In DNA, the CDR3 is TGTGCCAGCAGCCCGACAGGGGGCTATGGCTACACCTTC. It yields the protein CASSPTGGYGYTF.

The genes are TRBV11-2 and TRBJ2-7, with TRBD2 identical over 14 bases. Germline-derived CDR1 and CDR2 are SGHAT and FQNNGV. CDR3 length equals 17 residues. V shed 6 bases and J 5 bases; nucleotides not matched to a gene: 12. The chain's CDR3 is CASSFLPGLAGVDEQYF. The DNA for the CDR3 is TGTGCCAGCAGTTTCTTGCCGGGACTAGCGGGAGTAGACGAGCAGTACTTC.

Only a few counts were recorded for this clone. V usage is TRBV7-2 and J usage is TRBJ2-7, with D tentatively TRBD1 (6 bases). This CDR3 spans 14 amino acids. In germline, CDR1 is SGHTA, CDR2 FQGNSA. The germline V and J ends were trimmed by 5 bases and 3 bases, with 14 bases remaining between them. This CDR3 reads CASSAGVYGYEQYF. The DNA of the CDR3 is TGTGCCAGCAGCGCAGGGGTTTACGGCTACGAGCAGTACTTC.

The chain has TRBV3-1 (or the pseudogene TRBV3-2) and TRBJ2-7; D is perhaps TRBD1 (6 bases). V lost 1 base and J lost 6, with 13 bases in between. The CDR3 sequence is 14 residues long. Germline V gene sequence: CDR1 LGHDT, CDR2 YNNKEL (reference sequence). The CDR3 spells CASSQVQGPSEQYF. For the CDR3, the DNA is TGTGCCAGCAGCCAAGTTCAGGGGCCCAGCGAGCAGTACTTC.

The J gene is TRBJ1-1, the V gene TRBV7-2; D might be TRBD1 (6 bases). Trimming pared 6 bases from V and 4 bases from J, leaving 15 bases between. Looked up from germline, CDR1 is SGHTA and CDR2 is FQGNSA. The CDR3 covers 14 residues. The CDR3: CASRIGGGATEAFF. The DNA of the CDR3 is TGTGCCAGCAGGATTGGAGGGGGGGCCACTGAAGCTTTCTTT.

The CDR3 DNA sequence: TGTGCCAGCAGTACCCGACAGGATTCACCCCTCCACTTT. This sequence encodes CASSTRQDSPLHF. V and J are TRBV6-5 and TRBJ1-6, with D tentatively TRBD1 (6 bases). CDR1 is MNHEY and CDR2 is SVGAGI in the germline V gene. V was trimmed by 5 bases and J by 8 bases, leaving 10 bases between them. The length of the CDR3 is 13 residues.

V usage is TRBV28 and J usage is TRBJ1-1; TRBD1 agrees at 7 bases. This CDR3 has 14 residues. Looked up from germline, CDR1 is MDHEN and CDR2 is SYDVKM. V was pared by 6 bases and J by 3 bases, with 7 bases of the junction left unmatched. The CDR3 sequence is CASSLQGGHTEAFF. The CDR3 DNA follows: TGTGCCAGCAGCCTTCAGGGGGGTCACACTGAAGCTTTCTTT.

The rearrangement links TRBV5-1 to TRBJ1-1, with TRBD1 matching over 7 bases. The CDR3 is 15 amino acids. CDR1 is SGHRS, CDR2 YFSETQ, per germline. V lost 0 bases to trimming and J lost 3 bases; unmatched junction nucleotides: 5. In DNA form, the CDR3 reads TGCGCCAGCAGCTTGGGGCAGGGGGTTGACACTGAAGCTTTCTTT. It codes for CASSLGQGVDTEAFF.

About this clone: One end of the junction varies from germline; a read error may be responsible. The gene calls are TRBV6-5 and TRBJ2-7; 7 bases fit TRBD2. CDR3 length: 14 amino acids. The germline V gene encodes CDR1 MNHEY and CDR2 SVGAGI. The CDR3 DNA reads as TGTGCCAGCAGCTACTATGGGGAGGGCTACGAGCAGTACTTC. Its translation: CASSYYGEGYEQYF.